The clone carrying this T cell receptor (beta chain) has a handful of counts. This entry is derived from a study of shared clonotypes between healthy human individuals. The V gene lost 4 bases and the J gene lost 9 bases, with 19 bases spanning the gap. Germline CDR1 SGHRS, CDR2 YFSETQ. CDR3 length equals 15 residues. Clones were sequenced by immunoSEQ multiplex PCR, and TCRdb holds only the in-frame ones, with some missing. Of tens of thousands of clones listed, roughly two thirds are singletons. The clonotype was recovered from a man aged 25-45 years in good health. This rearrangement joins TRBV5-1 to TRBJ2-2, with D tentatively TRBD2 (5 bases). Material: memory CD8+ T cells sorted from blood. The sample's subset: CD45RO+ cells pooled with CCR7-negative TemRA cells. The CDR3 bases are TGCGCCAGCAGCCCGGACGGACTTGGAGTCCGGGAGCTGTTTTTT. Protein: CASSPDGLGVRELFF.